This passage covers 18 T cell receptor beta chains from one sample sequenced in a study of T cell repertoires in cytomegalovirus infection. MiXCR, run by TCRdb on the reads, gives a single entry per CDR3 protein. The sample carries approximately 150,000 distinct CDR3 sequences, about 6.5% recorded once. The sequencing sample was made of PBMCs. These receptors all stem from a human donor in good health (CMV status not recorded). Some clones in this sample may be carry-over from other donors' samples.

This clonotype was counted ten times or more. The CDR3 DNA reads TGTGCCAGCAGGTCGACTAGCGGGCGGGAGACCCAGTACTTC. This sequence encodes CASRSTSGRETQYF. The chain recombines TRBV7-2 with TRBJ2-5; 10 nucleotides align to TRBD2. The V segment lost 6 bases and the J segment 5 bases; nucleotides outside the gene matches: 6. Germline CDR1 and CDR2: SGHTA and FQGNSA. The length of the CDR3 is 14 residues. The variable domain in full, completed from reference TRBV7-2 and TRBJ2-5, reads GAGVSQSPSNKVTEKGKDVELRCDPISGHTALYWYRQSLGQGLEFLIYFQGNSAPDKSGLPSDRFSAERTGGSVSTLTIQRTQQEDSAVYLCASRSTSGRETQYFGPGTRLLVL.

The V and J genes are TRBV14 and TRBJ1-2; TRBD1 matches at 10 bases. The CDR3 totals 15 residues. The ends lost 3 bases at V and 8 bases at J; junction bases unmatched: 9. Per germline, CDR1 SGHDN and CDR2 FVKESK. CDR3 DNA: TGTGCCAGCAGCCAGAGACAGGGGGCAGGATGGGGCTACACCTTC. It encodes CASSQRQGAGWGYTF. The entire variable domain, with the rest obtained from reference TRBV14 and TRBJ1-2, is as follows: EAGVTQFPSHSVIEKGQTVTLRCDPISGHDNLYWYRRVMGKEIKFLLHFVKESKQDESGMPNNRFLAERTGGTYSTLKVQPAELEDSGVYFCASSQRQGAGWGYTFGSGTRLTVV.

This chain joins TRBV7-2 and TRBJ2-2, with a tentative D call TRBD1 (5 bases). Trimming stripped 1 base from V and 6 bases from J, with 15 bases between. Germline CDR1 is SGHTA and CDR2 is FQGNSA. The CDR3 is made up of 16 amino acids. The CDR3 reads CASSLGIQGWAGELFF. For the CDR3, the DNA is TGTGCCAGCAGCTTAGGCATCCAGGGTTGGGCCGGGGAGCTGTTTTTT. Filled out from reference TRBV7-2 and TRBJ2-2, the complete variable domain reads GAGVSQSPSNKVTEKGKDVELRCDPISGHTALYWYRQSLGQGLEFLIYFQGNSAPDKSGLPSDRFSAERTGGSVSTLTIQRTQQEDSAVYLCASSLGIQGWAGELFFGEGSRLTVL.

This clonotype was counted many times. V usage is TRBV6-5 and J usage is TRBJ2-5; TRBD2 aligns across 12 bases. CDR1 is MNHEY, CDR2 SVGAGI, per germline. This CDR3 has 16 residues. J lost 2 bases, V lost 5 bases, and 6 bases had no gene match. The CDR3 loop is CASSRATSGGQETQYF. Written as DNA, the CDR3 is TGTGCCAGCAGTCGTGCGACTAGCGGGGGACAAGAGACCCAGTACTTC.

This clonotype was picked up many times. The CDR3 sequence is CASSVRTGDNEQFF. The DNA for the CDR3 is TGTGCCAGCAGTGTCCGGACAGGAGACAATGAGCAGTTCTTC. The chain carries TRBV2 and TRBJ2-1; 7 nucleotides line up with TRBD1. Unmatched junction bases numbered 5, after V lost 4 bases and J lost 5 bases. This CDR3 region has 14 residues. Germline CDR1 reads SNHLY; CDR2 reads FYNNEI.

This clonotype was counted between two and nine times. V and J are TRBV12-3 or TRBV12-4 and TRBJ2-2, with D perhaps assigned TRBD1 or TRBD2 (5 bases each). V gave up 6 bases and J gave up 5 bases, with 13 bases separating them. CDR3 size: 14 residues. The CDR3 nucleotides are TGTGCCAGCAGCCAGAGCTGGGGGACCGGGGAGCTGTTTTTT. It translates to CASSQSWGTGELFF.

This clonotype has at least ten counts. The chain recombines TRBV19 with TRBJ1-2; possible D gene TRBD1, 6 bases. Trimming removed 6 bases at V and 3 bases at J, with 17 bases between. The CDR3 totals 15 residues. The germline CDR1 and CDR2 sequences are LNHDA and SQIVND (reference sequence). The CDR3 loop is CASSGTGRPDYGYTF. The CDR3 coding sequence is TGTGCCAGTAGCGGAACAGGGCGGCCGGACTATGGCTACACCTTC. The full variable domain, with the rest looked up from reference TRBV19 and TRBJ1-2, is DGGITQSPKYLFRKEGQNVTLSCEQNLNHDAMYWYRQDPGQGLRLIYYSQIVNDFQKGDIAEGYSVSREKKESFPLTVTSAQKNPTAFYLCASSGTGRPDYGYTFGSGTRLTVV.

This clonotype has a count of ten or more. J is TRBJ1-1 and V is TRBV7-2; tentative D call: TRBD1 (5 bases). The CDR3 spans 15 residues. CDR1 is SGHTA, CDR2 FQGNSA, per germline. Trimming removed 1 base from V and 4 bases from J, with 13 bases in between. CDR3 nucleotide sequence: TGTGCCAGCAGCTTAGTCGCAGGGTCGGGCACTGAAGCTTTCTTT. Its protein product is CASSLVAGSGTEAFF.

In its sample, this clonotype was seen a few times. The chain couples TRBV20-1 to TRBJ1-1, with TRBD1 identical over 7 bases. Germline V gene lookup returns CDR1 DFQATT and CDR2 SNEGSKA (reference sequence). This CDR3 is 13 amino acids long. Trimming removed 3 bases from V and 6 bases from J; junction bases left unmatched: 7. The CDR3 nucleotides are TGCAGTGCTAGTAGACAGGGTAGGGCTGAAGCTTTCTTT. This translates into CSASRQGRAEAFF.

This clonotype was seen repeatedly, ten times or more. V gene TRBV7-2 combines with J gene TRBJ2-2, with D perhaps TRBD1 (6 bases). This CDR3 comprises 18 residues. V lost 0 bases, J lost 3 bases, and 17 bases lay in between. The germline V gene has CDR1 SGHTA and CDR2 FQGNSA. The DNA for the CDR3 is TGTGCCAGCAGCTTAGCCGCTTGGGGCAGGGGTGACACCGGGGAGCTGTTTTTT. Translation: CASSLAAWGRGDTGELFF.

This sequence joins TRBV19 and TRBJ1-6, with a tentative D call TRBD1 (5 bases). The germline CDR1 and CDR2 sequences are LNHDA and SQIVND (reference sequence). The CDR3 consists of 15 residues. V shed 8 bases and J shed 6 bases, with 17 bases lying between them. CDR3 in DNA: TGTGCCAGTCGAACCTCATACAGGCGTAATTCACCCCTCCACTTT. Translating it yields CASRTSYRRNSPLHF.

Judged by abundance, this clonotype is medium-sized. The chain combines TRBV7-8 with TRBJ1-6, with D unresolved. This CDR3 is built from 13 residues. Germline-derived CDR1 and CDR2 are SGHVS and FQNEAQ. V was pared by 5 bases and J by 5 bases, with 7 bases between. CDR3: CASSPDNNSPLHF. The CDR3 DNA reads TGTGCCAGCAGCCCGGATAATAATTCACCCCTCCACTTT.

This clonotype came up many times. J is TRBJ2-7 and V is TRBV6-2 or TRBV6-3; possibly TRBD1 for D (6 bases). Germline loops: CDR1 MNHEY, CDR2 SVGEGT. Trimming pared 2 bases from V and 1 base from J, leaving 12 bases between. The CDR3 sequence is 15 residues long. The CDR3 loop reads CASSYQRGLSYEQYF. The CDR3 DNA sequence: TGTGCCAGCAGTTACCAGAGGGGGTTGTCCTACGAGCAGTACTTC.

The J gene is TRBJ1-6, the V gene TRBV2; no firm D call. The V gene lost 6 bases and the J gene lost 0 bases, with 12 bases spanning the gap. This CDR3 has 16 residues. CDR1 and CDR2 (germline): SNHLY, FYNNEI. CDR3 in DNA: TGTGCCAGCAGCCCGGGCCTAAGCTCCTATAATTCACCCCTCCACTTT. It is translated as CASSPGLSSYNSPLHF.

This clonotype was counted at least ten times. This CDR3 reads CASSLASSGGLYEQYF. Here the CDR3 DNA reads TGTGCCAGCAGCTTAGCGTCTAGCGGGGGCCTCTACGAGCAGTACTTC. The rearrangement uses TRBV7-2 and TRBJ2-7; 10 bases are shared with TRBD2. Germline values: CDR1 SGHTA, CDR2 FQGNSA. This CDR3 has 16 residues. The trim removed 0 bases at V and 3 bases at J, leaving 5 bases unmatched.

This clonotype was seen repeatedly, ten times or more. CDR3 DNA: TGTGCCAGCAGCTTAGGGGAAGGTCCTTGGGGGAATGGAGAGACCCAGTACTTC. Its protein product is CASSLGEGPWGNGETQYF. This chain uses TRBV7-2 with TRBJ2-5; the D call may be TRBD1 or TRBD2 (5 bases each). The ends were cut back, 1 base at V and 4 bases at J, with 22 bases in the middle. In germline, CDR1 is SGHTA, CDR2 FQGNSA. The CDR3 loop spans 18 amino acids.

The CDR3 here is CASSFTSGPGDEQYF. The CDR3 bases are TGTGCCAGCAGTTTCACTAGCGGACCCGGTGACGAGCAGTACTTC. This chain connects TRBV28 to TRBJ2-7, with 8 bases that match TRBD2. V was clipped by 3 bases and J by 5 bases; unmatched bases: 9. The CDR3 runs 15 residues. In germline, CDR1 is MDHEN, CDR2 SYDVKM.

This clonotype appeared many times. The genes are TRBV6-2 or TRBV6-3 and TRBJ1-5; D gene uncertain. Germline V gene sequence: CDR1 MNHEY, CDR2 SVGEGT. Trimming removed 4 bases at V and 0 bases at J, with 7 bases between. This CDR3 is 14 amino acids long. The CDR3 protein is CASSFPGSNQPQHF. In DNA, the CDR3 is TGTGCCAGCAGTTTCCCGGGTAGCAATCAGCCCCAGCATTTT.